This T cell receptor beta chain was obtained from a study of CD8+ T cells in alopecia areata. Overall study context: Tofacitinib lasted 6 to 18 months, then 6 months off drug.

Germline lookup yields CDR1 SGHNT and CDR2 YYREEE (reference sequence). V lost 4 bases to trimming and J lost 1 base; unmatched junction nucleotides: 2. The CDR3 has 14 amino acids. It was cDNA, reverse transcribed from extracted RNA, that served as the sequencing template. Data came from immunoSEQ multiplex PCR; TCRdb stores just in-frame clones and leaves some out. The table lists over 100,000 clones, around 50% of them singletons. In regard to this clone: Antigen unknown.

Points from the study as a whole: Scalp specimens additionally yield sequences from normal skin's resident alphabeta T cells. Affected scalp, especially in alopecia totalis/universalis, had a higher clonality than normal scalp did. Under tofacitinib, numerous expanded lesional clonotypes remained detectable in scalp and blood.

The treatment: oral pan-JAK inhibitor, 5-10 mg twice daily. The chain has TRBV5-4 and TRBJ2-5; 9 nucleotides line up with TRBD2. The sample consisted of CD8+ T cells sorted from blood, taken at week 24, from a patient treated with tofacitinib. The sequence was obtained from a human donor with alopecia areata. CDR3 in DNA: TGTGCCAGCAGCGCGACTAGCGGCCAAGAGACCCAGTACTTC. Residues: CASSATSGQETQYF.